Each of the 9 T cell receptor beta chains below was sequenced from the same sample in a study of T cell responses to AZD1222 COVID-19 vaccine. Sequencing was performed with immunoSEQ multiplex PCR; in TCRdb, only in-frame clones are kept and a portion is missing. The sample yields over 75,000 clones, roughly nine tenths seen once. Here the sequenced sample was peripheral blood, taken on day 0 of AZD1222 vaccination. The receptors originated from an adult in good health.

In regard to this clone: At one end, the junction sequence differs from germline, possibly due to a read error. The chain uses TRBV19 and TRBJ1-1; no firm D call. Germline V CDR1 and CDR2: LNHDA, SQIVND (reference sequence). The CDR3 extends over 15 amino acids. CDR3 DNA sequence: TGTGCCAGTTGTATAGAGGCCCGGGGTAACACTGAAGCTTTCTTT. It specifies CASCIEARGNTEAFF.

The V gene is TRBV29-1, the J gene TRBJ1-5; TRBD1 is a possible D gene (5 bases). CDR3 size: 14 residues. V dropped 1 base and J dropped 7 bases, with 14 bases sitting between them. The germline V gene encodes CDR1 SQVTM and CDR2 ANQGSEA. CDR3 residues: CSVEGRGEDQPQHF. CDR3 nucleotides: TGCAGCGTTGAAGGTCGGGGGGAAGACCAGCCCCAGCATTTT.

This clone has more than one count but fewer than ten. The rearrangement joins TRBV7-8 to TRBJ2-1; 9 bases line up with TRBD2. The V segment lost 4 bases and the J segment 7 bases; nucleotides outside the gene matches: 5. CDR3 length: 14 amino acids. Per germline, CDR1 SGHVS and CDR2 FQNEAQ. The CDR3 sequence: CASSSGLATNEQFF. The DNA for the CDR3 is TGTGCCAGCAGCTCCGGACTAGCGACGAATGAGCAGTTCTTC.

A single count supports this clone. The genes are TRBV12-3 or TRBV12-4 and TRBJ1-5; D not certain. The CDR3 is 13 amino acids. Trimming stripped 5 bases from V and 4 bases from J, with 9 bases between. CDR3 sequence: CASSVLRNQPQHF. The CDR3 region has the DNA TGTGCCAGCAGTGTACTCAGGAATCAGCCCCAGCATTTT.

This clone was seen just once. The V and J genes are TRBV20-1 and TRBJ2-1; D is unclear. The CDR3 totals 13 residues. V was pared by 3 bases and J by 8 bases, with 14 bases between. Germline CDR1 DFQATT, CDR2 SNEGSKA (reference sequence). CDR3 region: CSASRVSGDEQFF. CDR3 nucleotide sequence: TGCAGTGCTAGTCGGGTTAGTGGGGATGAGCAGTTCTTC.

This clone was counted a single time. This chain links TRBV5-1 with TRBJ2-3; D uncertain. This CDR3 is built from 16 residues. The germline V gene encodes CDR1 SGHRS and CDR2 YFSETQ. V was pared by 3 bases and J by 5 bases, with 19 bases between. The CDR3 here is CASSSRRATAGDTQYF. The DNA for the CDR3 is TGCGCCAGCAGCTCACGCCGGGCCACGGCTGGAGATACGCAGTATTTT.

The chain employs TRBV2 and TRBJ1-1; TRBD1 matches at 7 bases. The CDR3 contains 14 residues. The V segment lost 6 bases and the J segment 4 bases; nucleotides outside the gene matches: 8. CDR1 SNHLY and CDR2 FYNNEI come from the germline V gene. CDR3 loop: CASRGQGDLTEAFF. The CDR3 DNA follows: TGTGCCAGCAGGGGCCAGGGGGACCTCACTGAAGCTTTCTTT.

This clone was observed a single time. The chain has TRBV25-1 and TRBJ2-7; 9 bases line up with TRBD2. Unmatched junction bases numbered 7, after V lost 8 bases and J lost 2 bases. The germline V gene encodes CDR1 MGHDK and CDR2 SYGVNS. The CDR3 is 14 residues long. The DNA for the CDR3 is TGTGCCAGCGGACCTAGCGGGATTACCTACGAGCAGTACTTC. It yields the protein CASGPSGITYEQYF.

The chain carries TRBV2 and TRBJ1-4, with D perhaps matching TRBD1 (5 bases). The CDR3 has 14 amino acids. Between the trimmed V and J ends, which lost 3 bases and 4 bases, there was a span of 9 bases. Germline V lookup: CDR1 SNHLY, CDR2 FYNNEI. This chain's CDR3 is CASSDRVFNEKLFF. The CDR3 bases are TGTGCCAGCAGTGACAGGGTGTTTAATGAAAAACTGTTTTTT. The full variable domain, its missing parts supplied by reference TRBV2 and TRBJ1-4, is EPEVTQTPSHQVTQMGQEVILRCVPISNHLYFYWYRQILGQKVEFLVSFYNNEISEKSEIFDDQFSVERPDGSNFTLKIRSTKLEDSAMYFCASSDRVFNEKLFFGSGTQLSVL.